The T cell receptor (beta chain) described here comes from a study of CD8+CD57+ T cells in acquired aplastic anemia. Study-level background: The sorted CD4+ and CD8+ cells yielded an average approximately 3 ug of DNA.

Flow cytometry had shown expanded CD8+CD57+ cells in the patients chosen for sequencing. There are 15 residues in the CDR3. Trimming pared 3 bases from V and 0 bases from J, leaving 15 bases between. In germline, CDR1 is DFQATT, CDR2 SNEGSKA (reference sequence). The use of genomic DNA as template underpinned the TCR beta VDJ and CDR3 profiling. TCRdb processed the reads anew with MiXCR; each CDR3 protein has one entry. Of about 200,000 distinct CDR3 sequences in the sample, around 50% were seen once. The sequencing sample was made of sorted CD4+, CD8+, or CD8+CD57+ T cells (not recorded which) from PBMCs. The V and J genes are TRBV20-1 and TRBJ2-7; D unresolved. This TCR came from a human donor with aplastic anemia. CDR3 sequence: CSARLLSRSSYEQYF. In nucleotides, the CDR3 is TGCAGTGCTAGGCTCTTAAGCCGGAGCTCCTACGAGCAGTACTTC.